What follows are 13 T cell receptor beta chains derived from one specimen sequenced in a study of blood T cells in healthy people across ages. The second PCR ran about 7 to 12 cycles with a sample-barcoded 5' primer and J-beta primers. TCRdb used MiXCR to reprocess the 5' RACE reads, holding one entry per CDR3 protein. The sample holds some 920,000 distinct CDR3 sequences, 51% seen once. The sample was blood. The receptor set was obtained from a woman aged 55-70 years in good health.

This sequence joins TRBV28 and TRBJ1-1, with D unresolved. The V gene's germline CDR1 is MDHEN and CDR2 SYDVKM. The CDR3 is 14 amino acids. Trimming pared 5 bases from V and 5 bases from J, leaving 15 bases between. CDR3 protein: CASSRIRAATEAFF. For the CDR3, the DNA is TGTGCCAGCAGTCGGATTCGTGCAGCGACTGAAGCTTTCTTT.

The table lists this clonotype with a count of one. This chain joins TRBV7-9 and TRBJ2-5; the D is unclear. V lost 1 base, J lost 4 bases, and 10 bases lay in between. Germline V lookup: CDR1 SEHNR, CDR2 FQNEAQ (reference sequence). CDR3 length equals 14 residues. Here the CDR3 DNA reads TGTGCCAGCAGCTTAGTAAATCCCGGAGAGACCCAGTACTTC. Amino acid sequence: CASSLVNPGETQYF.

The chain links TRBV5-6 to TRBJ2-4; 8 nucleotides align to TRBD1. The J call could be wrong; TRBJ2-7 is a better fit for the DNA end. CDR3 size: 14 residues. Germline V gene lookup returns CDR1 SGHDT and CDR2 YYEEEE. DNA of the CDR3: TGTGCCAGCAACTGGACAGGGACCCCCTACGAGCAGTACTTC. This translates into CASNWTGTPYEQYF.

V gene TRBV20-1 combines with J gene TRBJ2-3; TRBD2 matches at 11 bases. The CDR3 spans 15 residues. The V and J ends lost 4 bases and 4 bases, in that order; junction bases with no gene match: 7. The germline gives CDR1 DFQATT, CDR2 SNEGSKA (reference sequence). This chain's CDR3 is CSAKVSGRVADTQYF. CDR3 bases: TGCAGTGCTAAAGTTAGCGGGAGGGTCGCAGATACGCAGTATTTT.

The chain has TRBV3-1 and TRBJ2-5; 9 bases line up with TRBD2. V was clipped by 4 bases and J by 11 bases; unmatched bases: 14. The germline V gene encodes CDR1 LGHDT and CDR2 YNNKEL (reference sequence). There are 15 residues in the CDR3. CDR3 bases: TGTGCCAGCAGCCGAGCGGGAGGTTCCTACAATGAGCAGTACTTC. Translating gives CASSRAGGSYNEQYF.

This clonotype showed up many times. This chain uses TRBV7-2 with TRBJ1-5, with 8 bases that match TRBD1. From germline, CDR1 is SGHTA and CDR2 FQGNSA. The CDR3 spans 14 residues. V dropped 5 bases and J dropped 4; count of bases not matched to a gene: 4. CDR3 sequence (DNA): TGTGCCAGCAGCCCAGACAGGGGAAATCAGCCCCAGCATTTT. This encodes CASSPDRGNQPQHF. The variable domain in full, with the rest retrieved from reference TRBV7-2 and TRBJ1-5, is GAGVSQSPSNKVTEKGKDVELRCDPISGHTALYWYRQSLGQGLEFLIYFQGNSAPDKSGLPSDRFSAERTGGSVSTLTIQRTQQEDSAVYLCASSPDRGNQPQHFGDGTRLSIL.

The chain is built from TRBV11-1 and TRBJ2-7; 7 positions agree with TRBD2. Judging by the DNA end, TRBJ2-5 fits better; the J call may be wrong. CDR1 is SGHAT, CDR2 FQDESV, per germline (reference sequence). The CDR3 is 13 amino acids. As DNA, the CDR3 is TGTGCCAGCAGCCCGACTAGCTCACAGACCCAGTACTTC. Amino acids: CASSPTSSQTQYF.

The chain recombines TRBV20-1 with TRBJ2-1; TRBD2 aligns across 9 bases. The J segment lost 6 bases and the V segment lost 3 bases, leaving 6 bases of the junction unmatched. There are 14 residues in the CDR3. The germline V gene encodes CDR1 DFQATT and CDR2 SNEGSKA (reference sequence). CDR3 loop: CSASGGSGSNEQFF. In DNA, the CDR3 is TGCAGTGCTAGCGGGGGTAGCGGGAGCAATGAGCAGTTCTTC.

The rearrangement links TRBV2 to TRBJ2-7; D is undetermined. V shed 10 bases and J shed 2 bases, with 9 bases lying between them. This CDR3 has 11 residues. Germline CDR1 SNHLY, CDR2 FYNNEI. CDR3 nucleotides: TGTGCCATCGTCGAGGCCTACGAGCAGTACTTC. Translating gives CAIVEAYEQYF.

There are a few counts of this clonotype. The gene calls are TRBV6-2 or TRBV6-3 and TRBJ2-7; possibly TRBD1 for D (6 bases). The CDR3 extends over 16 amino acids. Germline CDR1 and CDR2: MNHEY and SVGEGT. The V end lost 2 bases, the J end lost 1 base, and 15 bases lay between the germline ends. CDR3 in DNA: TGTGCCAGCAGTTACCGCTCTAGGGGGTCGTCCTACGAGCAGTACTTC. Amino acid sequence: CASSYRSRGSSYEQYF.

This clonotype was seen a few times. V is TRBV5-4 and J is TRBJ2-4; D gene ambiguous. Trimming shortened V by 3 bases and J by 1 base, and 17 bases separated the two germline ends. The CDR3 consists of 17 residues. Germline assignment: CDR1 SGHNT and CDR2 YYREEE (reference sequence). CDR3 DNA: TGTGCCAGCAGCTCAGACTCTTACTGGGCCGCCAAAAACATTCAGTACTTC. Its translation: CASSSDSYWAAKNIQYF.

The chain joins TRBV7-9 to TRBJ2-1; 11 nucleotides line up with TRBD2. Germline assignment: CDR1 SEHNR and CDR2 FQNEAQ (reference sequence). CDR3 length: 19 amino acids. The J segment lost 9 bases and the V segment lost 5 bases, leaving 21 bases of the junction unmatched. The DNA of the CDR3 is TGTGCCAGCAGCCCCTTGGGGGGGGAAGGACTAGCGGGTTTCTTTGAGCAGTTCTTC. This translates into CASSPLGGEGLAGFFEQFF.

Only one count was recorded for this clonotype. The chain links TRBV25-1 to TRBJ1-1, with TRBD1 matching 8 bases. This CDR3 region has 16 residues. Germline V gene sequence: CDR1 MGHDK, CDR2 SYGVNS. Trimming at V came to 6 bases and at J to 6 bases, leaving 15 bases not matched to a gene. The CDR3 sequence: CASSDMDRQGRPEAFF. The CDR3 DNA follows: TGTGCCAGCAGCGACATGGACCGACAGGGGAGGCCTGAAGCTTTCTTT.